One and the same sample provided the 5 T cell receptor beta chains below, sequenced in a study of T cells after yellow fever vaccination. TCRdb reprocessed the 5' RACE reads with MiXCR, giving one entry per CDR3 protein. The sample contains some 96,000 distinct CDR3 sequences, 7.5% to 10% of which appear only once. The sequencing used CD8+ T cells not binding an NS4B(214-222) dextramer, sorted from PBMCs, collected approximately 16 days after the first yellow fever vaccination. The receptor set was obtained from a man aged 18 to 29 who received the YFV17D yellow fever vaccine.

The chain employs TRBV4-2 and TRBJ2-7, with D perhaps matching TRBD1 or TRBD2 (5 bases each). The ends were cut back, 0 bases at V and 1 base at J, with 13 bases in the middle. This CDR3 region has 16 residues. CDR1 and CDR2 (germline): LGHNA, YNFKEQ. The CDR3 is CASSQDFEGPSYEQYF. Written as DNA, the CDR3 is TGTGCCAGCAGCCAAGATTTCGAGGGGCCGTCCTACGAGCAGTACTTC.

This clonotype was found many times. The chain has TRBV5-1 and TRBJ2-7; 14 positions agree with TRBD2. V dropped 2 bases and J dropped 0; count of bases not matched to a gene: 4. This CDR3 has 17 residues. Germline assignment: CDR1 SGHRS and CDR2 YFSETQ. This chain's CDR3 is CASSLGTSGSSSYEQYF. Written as DNA, the CDR3 is TGCGCCAGCAGCTTAGGGACTAGCGGGAGTAGCTCCTACGAGCAGTACTTC.

This clonotype occurred many times. The chain carries TRBV20-1 and TRBJ2-7; 7 nucleotides line up with TRBD1. This CDR3 has 12 residues. Germline loops: CDR1 DFQATT, CDR2 SNEGSKA (reference sequence). The trim removed 3 bases at V and 3 bases at J, leaving 2 bases unmatched. The CDR3 DNA reads TGCAGTGCTAGGGACAGGCACTACGAGCAGTACGTC. Its protein is CSARDRHYEQYV.

This clonotype was observed a few times. This sequence joins TRBV18 and TRBJ2-5; 8 bases are shared with TRBD2. Germline V lookup: CDR1 KGHSH, CDR2 LQKENI. The CDR3 spans 17 residues. The trim removed 4 bases at V and 0 bases at J, leaving 10 bases unmatched. The CDR3 DNA reads TGTGCCAGCTCACGGCCGGAGATCGGGGGGGACCAAGAGACCCAGTACTTC. Its protein is CASSRPEIGGDQETQYF.

This clonotype was picked up a small number of times. The rearrangement joins TRBV5-1 to TRBJ1-4, with D possibly matching TRBD1 (5 bases). Trimming left V 2 bases short and J 8 bases short, with 13 bases between. This CDR3 has 14 amino acids. In germline, CDR1 is SGHRS, CDR2 YFSETQ. The CDR3 reads CASSFKGVGEKLFF. CDR3 nucleotide sequence: TGCGCCAGCAGCTTCAAAGGGGTAGGAGAAAAACTGTTTTTT.